This record concerns one T cell receptor (beta chain) sequence. No antigen is known for it. The entry originates in a study of vaccination and CD4 T cells after COVID-19. Oncomine TCR Beta short-read sequencing was applied to DNA from cultured CD4+ T cells. One entry per CDR3 protein results from TCRdb running MiXCR on the PCR reads. This table holds approximately 21,000 distinct CDR3 sequences, roughly 50% found once. The treatment here: roughly 10-day PBMC culture with coronavirus spike peptide pools or control peptides (ViraFEST assay). CDR1 and CDR2 from the germline V gene are DFQATT and SNEGSKA (reference sequence). V lost 3 bases and J 0 bases, leaving 11 bases between the germline ends. This CDR3 contains 14 residues.

The sample taken for sequencing was CD4+ T cells from blood, cultured in vitro. The receptor was derived from a human donor who had recovered from COVID-19. The chain links TRBV20-1 to TRBJ1-2; D gene uncertain. The DNA for the CDR3 is TGCAGTGCTAGTCGGCCGGGAGCTAACTATGGCTACACCTTC. This sequence encodes CSASRPGANYGYTF.